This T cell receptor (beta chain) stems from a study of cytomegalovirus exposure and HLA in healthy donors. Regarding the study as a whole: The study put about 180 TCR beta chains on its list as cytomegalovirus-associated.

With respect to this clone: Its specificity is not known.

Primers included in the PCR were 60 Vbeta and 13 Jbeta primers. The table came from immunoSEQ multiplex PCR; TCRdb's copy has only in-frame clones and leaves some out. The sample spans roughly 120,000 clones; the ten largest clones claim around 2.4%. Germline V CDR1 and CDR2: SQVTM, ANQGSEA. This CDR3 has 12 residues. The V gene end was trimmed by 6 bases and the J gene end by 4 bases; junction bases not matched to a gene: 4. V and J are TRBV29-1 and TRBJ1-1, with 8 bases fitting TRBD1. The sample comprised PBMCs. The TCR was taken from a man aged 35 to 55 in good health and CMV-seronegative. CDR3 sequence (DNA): TGCAGCGTGCTTGGACAGGGCACTGAAGCTTTCTTT. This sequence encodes CSVLGQGTEAFF.